Listed below are T cell receptor beta chains from one sample, sequenced in a study of identical twins. Via MiXCR, TCRdb re-called the 5' RACE reads, giving one row per CDR3 protein. There are approximately 700,000 distinct CDR3 sequences in the sample; 6% to 6.5% occur only once, and about 1.8% lies in the top ten. Sequencing used naive T cells sorted from blood. Source of these receptors: a man between 18 and 35 years old in good health. Each CDR3 is given with its conserved first and last residue. A D gene is named only where the DNA matches it firmly. Expanded clones get a size class; other rows say once, few or many, or leave the size out.

D gene | J gene | V gene | clone size | CDR3 DNA | CDR3 protein
- | TRBJ1-5 | TRBV6-1 | few | TGTGCCAGCAGCAGCAGCTTAGGCAATCAGCCCCAGCATTTT | CASSSSLGNQPQHF
- | TRBJ1-5 | TRBV29-1 | many | TGCAGCGTTGGGAGGGACCTCAATCAGCCCCAGCATTTT | CSVGRDLNQPQHF
TRBD2 | TRBJ2-7 | TRBV20-1 | many | TGCAGTGCTAGAACCAATAGCGGGGGCATCTACGAGCAGTACTTC | CSARTNSGGIYEQYF
- | TRBJ2-7 | TRBV28 | few | TGTGCCAGCATAGGAGGGGGTGTTGGAGAGCAGTACTTC | CASIGGGVGEQYF
TRBD1 | TRBJ2-7 | TRBV5-1 | - | TGCGCCAGCAGCTGGGGTGGAGACAGGGAAGCCGAGCAGTACTTC | CASSWGGDREAEQYF
TRBD1 | TRBJ1-6 | TRBV20-1 | many | TGCAGTGCTAGACAGGGGGCTGGGAATTCACCCCTCCACTTT | CSARQGAGNSPLHF
TRBD2 | TRBJ2-1 | TRBV24-1 | many | TGTGCCACCAGTGATTCGGCTAGCGGGATCTACAATGAGCAGTTCTTC | CATSDSASGIYNEQFF
- | TRBJ2-1 | TRBV2 | many | TGTGCCAGCAGTGAATGGAATGAGCAGTTCTTC | CASSEWNEQFF
- | TRBJ1-1 | TRBV27 | many | TGTGCCAGCAGTTTATCCTGGAACACTGAAGCTTTCTTT | CASSLSWNTEAFF
TRBD2 | TRBJ2-1 | TRBV24-1 | - | TGTGCCACCAGTGATTTCGGCCTAGCGGGAGGCTTAGGGTCCTACAATGAGCAGTTCTTC | CATSDFGLAGGLGSYNEQFF
- | TRBJ2-1 | TRBV7-8 | many | TGTGCCAGCAGCTACCCTAGCAGGGCCTCCTACAATGAGCAGTTCTTC | CASSYPSRASYNEQFF
TRBD2 | TRBJ2-1 | TRBV7-3 | once | TGTGCCAGCAGGACCGGACTAGCGGCGTCCTACAATGAGCAGTTCTTC | CASRTGLAASYNEQFF
- | TRBJ2-7 | TRBV6-5 | many | TGTGCCAGCAGTTCCCCCAGGGCCGCTCCGGGCTACGAGCAGTACTTC | CASSSPRAAPGYEQYF
- | TRBJ2-1 | TRBV9 | few | TGTGCCAGCAGCGGAAGCGGGCGCGCCGACAATGAGCAGTTCTTC | CASSGSGRADNEQFF
- | TRBJ2-7 | TRBV27 | - | TGTGCCACGGGACCAGGCAACTACGAGCAGTACTTC | CATGPGNYEQYF
- | TRBJ2-1 | TRBV20-1 | many | TGCAGTGTCGGGGGACAGTCCGTTGAGCAGTTCTTC | CSVGGQSVEQFF
- | TRBJ1-5 | TRBV6-2/TRBV6-3 | - | TGTGCCAGCAGTTACTCGTACGGACACGGGATGCATTTT | CASSYSYGHGMHF
- | TRBJ2-2 | TRBV20-1 | - | TGCAGTGCTAGACATCCGGGACTTTCGAACACCGGGGAGCTGTTTTTT | CSARHPGLSNTGELFF
- | TRBJ2-7 | TRBV5-1 | - | TGCGCCAGCAGCTTGGCCCCGGTCCCCTTCCACGAGCAGTACTTC | CASSLAPVPFHEQYF
- | TRBJ2-1 | TRBV20-1 | many | TGCAGTGCTAGAGAGCCATCAGCCTACAATGAGCAGTTCTTC | CSAREPSAYNEQFF
- | TRBJ2-1 | TRBV20-1 | - | TGCAGTGTCTGGCAGGACAATGAGCAGTTCTTC | CSVWQDNEQFF
- | TRBJ1-3 | TRBV12-3/TRBV12-4 | many | TGTGCCAGCAGTTGGGCGGGACGGAGCTCTGGAAACACCATATATTTT | CASSWAGRSSGNTIYF
- | TRBJ2-7 | TRBV5-1 | - | TGCGCCAGCAGCTTTGCAGGGCTACACGAGCAGTACTTC | CASSFAGLHEQYF
- | TRBJ1-6 | TRBV4-3 | many | TGCGCCAGCAGCCAAGATAAGCTACCGCAACCCCTCCACTTT | CASSQDKLPQPLHF
TRBD2 | TRBJ2-1 | TRBV15 | few | TGTGCCACCAGCAGGGCCCGACTAGCCCCCAATGAGCAGTTCTTC | CATSRARLAPNEQFF
TRBD1 | TRBJ2-7 | TRBV11-1 | few | TGTGCCAGCAGCTTAGTATCCTGGACAGGGGTGGGAGAGCAGTACTTC | CASSLVSWTGVGEQYF
- | TRBJ2-1 | TRBV20-1 | few | TGCAGTGCCGACGCGGCGGGGCCAAATGAGCAGTTCTTC | CSADAAGPNEQFF
TRBD2 | TRBJ2-1 | TRBV5-1 | few | TGCGCCAGCAGCCCCGGGCCCCCCAGGGACTTCCTAGCGGGAAAGAATGAGCAGTTCTTC | CASSPGPPRDFLAGKNEQFF
TRBD1 | TRBJ1-5 | TRBV20-1 | many | TGCAGTGCTAGATACACAGGGGCTCAGCCCCAGCATTTT | CSARYTGAQPQHF
TRBD2 | TRBJ2-1 | TRBV20-1 | many | TGCAGTGCAAGGGGATCGGGGCGGGGGAGCTCCTACAATGAGCAGTTCTTC | CSARGSGRGSSYNEQFF
- | TRBJ1-1 | TRBV24-1 | many | TGTGCCACCAGTGATTTTTCCGGACAAGAAGCTTTCTTT | CATSDFSGQEAFF
TRBD2 | TRBJ2-3 | TRBV5-1 | - | TGCGCCAGCAGTCGAGCGGGAGGCTCAGATACGCAGTATTTT | CASSRAGGSDTQYF
- | TRBJ2-2 | TRBV5-6 | many | TGTGCCAGCAGCGGCAACAGGTTGGGATACACCGGGGAGCTGTTTTTT | CASSGNRLGYTGELFF
- | TRBJ2-7 | TRBV6-1 | - | TGTGCCAGCAGCCCTAACCGGGAGACGATAGAGCAGTACTTC | CASSPNRETIEQYF
- | TRBJ2-6 | TRBV7-3 | - | TGTGCCAGCAGTCCAGGTGGGCTTGGGGCCAACGTCCTGACTTTC | CASSPGGLGANVLTF
- | TRBJ1-1 | TRBV6-5 | many | TGTGCCAGCAGTTCTGGGGGCGGGTTCACTGAAGCTTTCTTT | CASSSGGGFTEAFF
- | TRBJ2-3 | TRBV21-1 | - | TGTGCCAGCAGCGACCAGGGACTAGCGGTCACAGATACGCAGTATTTT | CASSDQGLAVTDTQYF
TRBD2 | TRBJ2-7 | TRBV29-1 | many | TGCAGCGCCCTACCTAGCGGGAGGGCCCACGAGCAGTACTTC | CSALPSGRAHEQYF
TRBD2 | TRBJ2-2 | TRBV6-2/TRBV6-3 | many | TGTGCCAGCAGTCGGACTAGACAGAACACCGGGGAGCTGTTTTTT | CASSRTRQNTGELFF
- | TRBJ2-2 | TRBV11-2 | many | TGTGCCAGCAGCTTAGCTGTAGTCACCGGGGAGCTGTTTTTT | CASSLAVVTGELFF
- | TRBJ2-1 | TRBV5-1 | many | TGCGCCAGCAGTTCTCTAGCGCCCTCCTACAATGAGCAGTTCTTC | CASSSLAPSYNEQFF
- | TRBJ2-1 | TRBV20-1 | many | TGCAGTGCTAGAGAGATCAAAGGGCTGGATAGGCAGTTCTTC | CSAREIKGLDRQFF
TRBD1 | TRBJ1-6 | TRBV14 | few | TGTGCCAGCAGCCGGGGCCCGGGACAGAATAATTCACCCCTCCACTTT | CASSRGPGQNNSPLHF
TRBD2 | TRBJ2-7 | TRBV5-1 | many | TGCGCCAGCAGCGCCGGGACTAGCGGGAGGGCCCCTCTACTGGAGCAGTACTTC | CASSAGTSGRAPLLEQYF
TRBD1 | TRBJ2-5 | TRBV6-1 | - | TGTGCCAGCAGTACCCGTCCAGGGGGCCCAGAGACCCAGTACTTC | CASSTRPGGPETQYF